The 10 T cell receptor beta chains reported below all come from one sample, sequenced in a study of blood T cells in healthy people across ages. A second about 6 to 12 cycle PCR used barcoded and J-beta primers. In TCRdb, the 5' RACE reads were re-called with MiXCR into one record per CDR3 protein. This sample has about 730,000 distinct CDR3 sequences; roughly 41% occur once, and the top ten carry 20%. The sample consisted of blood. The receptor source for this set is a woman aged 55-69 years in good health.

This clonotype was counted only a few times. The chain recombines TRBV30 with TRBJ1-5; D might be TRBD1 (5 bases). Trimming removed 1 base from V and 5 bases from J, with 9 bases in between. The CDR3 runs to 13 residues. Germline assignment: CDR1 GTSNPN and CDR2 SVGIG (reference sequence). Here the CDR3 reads CAWSDRGDQPQHF. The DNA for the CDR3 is TGTGCCTGGAGTGACCGGGGGGATCAGCCCCAGCATTTT.

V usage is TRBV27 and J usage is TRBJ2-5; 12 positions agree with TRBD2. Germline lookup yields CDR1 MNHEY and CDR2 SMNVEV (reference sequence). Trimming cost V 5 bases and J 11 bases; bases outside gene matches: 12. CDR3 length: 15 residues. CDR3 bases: TGTGCCAGCAGTCCATCGACTAGCGGGAGTGGTGTGCAGTACTTC. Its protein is CASSPSTSGSGVQYF.

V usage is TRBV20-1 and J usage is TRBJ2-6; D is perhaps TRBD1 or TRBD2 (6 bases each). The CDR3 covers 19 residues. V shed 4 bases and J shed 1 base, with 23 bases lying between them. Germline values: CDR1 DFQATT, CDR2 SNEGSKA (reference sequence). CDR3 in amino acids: CSATLFGTSRESGANVLTF. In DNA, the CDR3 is TGCAGTGCTACACTCTTTGGGACAAGTCGGGAGTCTGGGGCCAACGTCCTGACTTTC.

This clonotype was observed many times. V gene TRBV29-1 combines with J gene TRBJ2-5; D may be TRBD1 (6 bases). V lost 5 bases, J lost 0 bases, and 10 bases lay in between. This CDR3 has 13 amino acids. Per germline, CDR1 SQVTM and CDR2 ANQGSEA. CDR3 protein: CSVRRGHQETQYF. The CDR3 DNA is TGCAGCGTTCGCAGGGGACACCAAGAGACCCAGTACTTC.

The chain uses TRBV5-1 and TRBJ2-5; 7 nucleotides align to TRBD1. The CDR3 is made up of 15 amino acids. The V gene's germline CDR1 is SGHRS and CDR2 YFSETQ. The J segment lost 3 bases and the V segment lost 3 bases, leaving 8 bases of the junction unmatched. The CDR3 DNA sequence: TGCGCCAGCAGCTCAGGGGGACGGCGGGAAGAGACCCAGTACTTC. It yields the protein CASSSGGRREETQYF.

CDR3 nucleotides: TGTGCCATCACCGAAGCCCTAAATTCACCCCTCCACTTT. Protein: CAITEALNSPLHF. V is TRBV10-3 and J is TRBJ1-6; D gene unclear. Germline V gives CDR1 ENHRY, CDR2 SYGVKD. V was cut by 7 bases and J by 7 bases, with 11 bases left in between. This CDR3 has 13 amino acids.

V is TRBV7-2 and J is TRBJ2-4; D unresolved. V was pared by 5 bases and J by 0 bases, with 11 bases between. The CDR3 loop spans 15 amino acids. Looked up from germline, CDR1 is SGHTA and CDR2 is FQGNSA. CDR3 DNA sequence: TGTGCCAGCAGCCCAGGTCTGGAAGCCAAAAACATTCAGTACTTC. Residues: CASSPGLEAKNIQYF.

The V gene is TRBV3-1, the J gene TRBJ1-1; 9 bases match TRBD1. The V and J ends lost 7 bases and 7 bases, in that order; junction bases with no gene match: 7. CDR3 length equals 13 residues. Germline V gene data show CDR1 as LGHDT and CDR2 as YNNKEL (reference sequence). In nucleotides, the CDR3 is TGTGCCAGCACAGGGACAGGGAAAAATGAAGCTTTCTTT. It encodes CASTGTGKNEAFF. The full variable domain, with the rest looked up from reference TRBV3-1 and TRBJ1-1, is DTAVSQTPKYLVTQMGNDKSIKCEQNLGHDTMYWYKQDSKKFLKIMFSYNNKELIINETVPNRFSPKSPDKAHLNLHINSLELGDSAVYFCASTGTGKNEAFFGQGTRLTVV.

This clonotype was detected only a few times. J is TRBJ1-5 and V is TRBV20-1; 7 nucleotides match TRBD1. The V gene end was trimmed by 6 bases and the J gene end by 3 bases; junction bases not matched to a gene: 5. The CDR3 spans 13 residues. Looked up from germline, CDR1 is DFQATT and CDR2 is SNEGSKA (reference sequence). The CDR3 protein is CSARTGLNQPQHF. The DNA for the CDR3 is TGCAGTGCGAGGACAGGCCTCAATCAGCCCCAGCATTTT.

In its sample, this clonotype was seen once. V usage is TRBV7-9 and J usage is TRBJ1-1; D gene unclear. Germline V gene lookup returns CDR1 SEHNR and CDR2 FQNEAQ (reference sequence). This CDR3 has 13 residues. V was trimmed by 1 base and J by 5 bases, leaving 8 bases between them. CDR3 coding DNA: TGTGCCAGCAGCTTAGATACCGGAACTGAAGCTTTCTTT. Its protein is CASSLDTGTEAFF. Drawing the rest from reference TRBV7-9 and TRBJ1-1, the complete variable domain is DTGVSQNPRHKITKRGQNVTFRCDPISEHNRLYWYRQTLGQGPEFLTYFQNEAQLEKSRLLSDRFSAERPKGSFSTLEIQRTEQGDSAMYLCASSLDTGTEAFFGQGTRLTVV.